Presented here are 3 T cell receptor beta chains from one specimen sequenced in a study of T cell responses to AZD1222 COVID-19 vaccine. Assay used: immunoSEQ multiplex PCR; TCRdb lists only in-frame clones, some missing. The sample yields 150,000 to 200,000 clones, roughly nine tenths seen once. This sample comprised peripheral blood, obtained 28 days after the second AZD1222 dose. Every receptor here comes from an adult who received the AZD1222 COVID-19 vaccine.

This chain links TRBV15 with TRBJ2-7; no definite D call. This CDR3 region has 13 residues. V lost 0 bases and J lost 4, with 7 bases in between. In germline, CDR1 is LNHNV, CDR2 YYDKDF (reference sequence). CDR3 region: CATSRDLGYEQYF. CDR3 coding DNA: TGTGCCACCAGCAGAGATCTTGGATACGAGCAGTACTTC.

The CDR3 DNA sequence: TGTGCCAGCAGCCTTTCGGAGTATACGCAGTATTTT. Its protein is CASSLSEYTQYF. J is TRBJ2-3 and V is TRBV7-9; D gene unclear. This CDR3 has 12 amino acids. The V end lost 5 bases, the J end lost 7 bases, and 10 bases lay between the germline ends. CDR1 is SEHNR and CDR2 is FQNEAQ in the germline V gene (reference sequence).

The genes are TRBV18 and TRBJ2-1, with D tentatively TRBD2 (6 bases). The CDR3 is made up of 11 amino acids. V was trimmed by 3 bases and J by 9 bases, leaving 6 bases between them. The germline V gene has CDR1 KGHSH and CDR2 LQKENI. Written as DNA, the CDR3 is TGTGCCAGCTCACCCGGGGGTGAGCAGTTCTTC. This encodes CASSPGGEQFF.